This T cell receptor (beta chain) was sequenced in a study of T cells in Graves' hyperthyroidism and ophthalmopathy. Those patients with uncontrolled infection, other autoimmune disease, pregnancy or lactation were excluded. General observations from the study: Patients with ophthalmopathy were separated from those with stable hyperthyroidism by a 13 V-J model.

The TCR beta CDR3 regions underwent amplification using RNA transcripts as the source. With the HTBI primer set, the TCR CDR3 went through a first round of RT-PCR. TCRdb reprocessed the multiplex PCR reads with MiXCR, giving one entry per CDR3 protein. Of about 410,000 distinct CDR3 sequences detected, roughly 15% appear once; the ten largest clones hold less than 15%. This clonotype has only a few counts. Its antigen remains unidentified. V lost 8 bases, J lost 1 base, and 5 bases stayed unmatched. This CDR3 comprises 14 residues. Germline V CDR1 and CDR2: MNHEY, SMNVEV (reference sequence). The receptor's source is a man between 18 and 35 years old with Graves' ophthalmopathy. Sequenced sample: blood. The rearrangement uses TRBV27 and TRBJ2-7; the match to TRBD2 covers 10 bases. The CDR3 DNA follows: TGTGCCAGCGCCAGGACTAGCGGTTCCTACGAGCAGTACTTC. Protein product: CASARTSGSYEQYF.